This T cell receptor (beta chain) was sequenced in a study of T cells after posttransplantation cyclophosphamide. In regard to this clone: The antigen remains unidentified.

Treatment was busulfan-fludarabine conditioning, a marrow graft, and cyclophosphamide on days +3 and +4. General study results and limits: TRB clonality was highly associated with recipient CMV seropositivity and reactivation. Tissue-infiltrating T cells from skin or gut overlapped little with blood T cells.

The protocol was immunoSEQ multiplex PCR, while the TCRdb copy is restricted to in-frame clones and leaves out a portion. The profile shows about 36,000 clones, roughly 78% of them singletons. The sequence came from a female patient aged 40 to 55 who received an allogeneic stem cell transplant from a related donor, was CMV-positive, and had no GVHD. Some T cells may trace back to the graft donor. The sequencing used CD4+ T cells sorted from blood, collected approximately 2,000 days after a stem cell transplant with posttransplant cyclophosphamide.

In DNA form, the CDR3 reads TGTGCCAGCAGTGCCCAGGGGCCTAGCAATCAGCCCCAGCATTTT. Amino acid sequence: CASSAQGPSNQPQHF. The V gene is TRBV6-5, the J gene TRBJ1-5, with D maybe TRBD1 (6 bases). The CDR3 sequence is 15 residues long. Per germline, CDR1 MNHEY and CDR2 SVGAGI. V was pared by 5 bases and J by 0 bases, with 11 bases between.